This is a list of T cell receptor beta chains from one sample in a study of Tregs in tolerant kidney transplant recipients. TCRdb keeps only in-frame clones here, not all; method: immunoSEQ multiplex PCR. The table lists about 110,000 clones, around 90% of them singletons. Sequencing used CD4+ T cells from blood, obtained before the transplant. These receptors came from a human donor who received a combined kidney and bone marrow transplant. Each CDR3 is given with its conserved first and last residue. D genes are given only for firm matches. A row's size may be missing; if present it is once, few, many or a size class.

CASSVHTGNYGYTF TGTGCCAGCAGCGTACATACGGGAAACTATGGCTACACCTTC . . TRBJ1-2 TRBV9
CASSLVPGLSGTGGEEQYF TGCGCCAGCAGCTTGGTCCCAGGCCTATCCGGGACAGGGGGCGAAGAGCAGTACTTC TRBD1 . TRBJ2-7 TRBV5-1
CASSPALAGGQETQYF TGTGCCAGCTCACCAGCTCTAGCGGGAGGGCAAGAGACCCAGTACTTC TRBD2 few TRBJ2-5 TRBV18
CASSLPTSGSNEQFF TGTGCCAGCAGTCTGCCGACTAGCGGAAGTAATGAGCAGTTCTTC TRBD2 . TRBJ2-1 TRBV28
CASSLTTGRETQYF TGTGCCAGCTCACTTACGACAGGGAGGGAGACCCAGTACTTC . . TRBJ2-5 TRBV18
CASTRRAGLDTQYF TGTGCCAGTACCAGGAGAGCGGGTTTGGATACGCAGTATTTT . . TRBJ2-3 TRBV19
CASSLAAGGRETQYF TGCGCCAGCAGCTTGGCGGCGGGGGGGCGAGAGACCCAGTACTTC TRBD2 . TRBJ2-5 TRBV5-1
CASRSGSLYNEQFF TGTGCCAGCCGGAGCGGGAGCCTCTACAATGAGCAGTTCTTC TRBD2 once TRBJ2-1 TRBV27
CASSDSSKADTQYF TGTGCCAGCAGTGATAGCAGTAAGGCAGATACGCAGTATTTT . . TRBJ2-3 TRBV2
CASRAGAGEQYF TGTGCCAGCCGGGCGGGAGCTGGAGAGCAGTACTTC TRBD2 few TRBJ2-7 TRBV6-6
CASGGDRTYEQYF TGTGCCAGTGGGGGGGATAGGACCTACGAGCAGTACTTC TRBD2 . TRBJ2-7 TRBV19
CASSLTRGTGELFF TGTGCCAGCAGCTTGACACGGGGGACCGGGGAGCTGTTTTTT . . TRBJ2-2 TRBV5-4
CASRDRGTGELFF TGTGCCAGCAGGGACAGGGGAACCGGGGAGCTGTTTTTT TRBD1 . TRBJ2-2 TRBV6-4
CASKARGGLHTEAFF TGTGCCAGTAAAGCGCGGGGGGGACTACACACTGAAGCTTTCTTT . . TRBJ1-1 TRBV19
CASSLKSGGYTGELFF TGTGCCAGCAGCTTGAAGAGCGGGGGGTACACCGGGGAGCTGTTTTTT TRBD2 . TRBJ2-2 TRBV5-4
CASSSTMIDEQYF TGTGCCAGCAGCTCTACGATGATCGACGAGCAGTACTTC . . TRBJ2-7 TRBV6-6
CASSPGLLDTQYF TGTGCCAGCAGCCCAGGGCTTTTGGATACGCAGTATTTT . few TRBJ2-3 TRBV11-2
CASTPRDREGTDTQYF TGTGCCAGCACCCCCCGGGACAGGGAAGGGACAGATACGCAGTATTTT TRBD1 . TRBJ2-3 TRBV7-9
CASSPPSDRGGKLFF TGTGCCAGCAGTCCCCCTTCGGACAGGGGCGGAAAACTGTTTTTT TRBD1 few TRBJ1-4 TRBV28
CASSQFISVRGDGYTF TGCGCCAGCAGTCAATTTATCTCGGTCAGGGGTGATGGCTACACCTTC . . TRBJ1-2 TRBV23-1
CASSDGTGQRVYF TGTGCCAGCAGCGATGGAACGGGACAAAGAGTGTACTTC . . TRBJ2-7 TRBV6-5
CASSWGGVSTDTQYF TGTGCCAGCAGCTGGGGGGGCGTGAGCACAGATACGCAGTATTTT . once TRBJ2-3 TRBV5-4
CASTDTGDEKLFF TGTGCCAGCACCGACACAGGAGATGAAAAACTGTTTTTT . . TRBJ1-4 TRBV6-5
CASSETRYSDYGYTF TGTGCCAGCAGTGAAACCCGGTACTCGGACTATGGCTACACCTTC . . TRBJ1-2 TRBV2
CASSHQTTVRLSNSPLHF TGCGCCAGCAGCCACCAAACGACAGTTAGGTTGTCCAATTCACCCCTCCACTTT . . TRBJ1-6 TRBV4-1
CASSLNGRGIGELFF TGTGCCAGCAGCTTAAACGGGAGGGGGATCGGGGAGCTGTTTTTT TRBD2 . TRBJ2-2 TRBV7-2
CASSPDRFNYGYTF TGTGCCAGTAGTCCCGACAGATTTAACTATGGCTACACCTTC . . TRBJ1-2 TRBV19
CASSLEGLAFGGELFF TGCGCCAGCAGCTTGGAGGGACTAGCGTTCGGCGGGGAGCTGTTTTTT TRBD2 . TRBJ2-2 TRBV5-1
CASSLRAGNNQPQHF TGTGCCAGCAGTTTAAGAGCAGGGAACAATCAGCCCCAGCATTTT . . TRBJ1-5 TRBV27
CASSLEGLAGGHEQFF TGTGCCAGCAGCTTGGAGGGTTTAGCGGGAGGCCATGAGCAGTTCTTC TRBD2 . TRBJ2-1 TRBV5-5
CASGTGVLYEQYF TGTGCCAGCGGTACAGGGGTCCTTTACGAGCAGTACTTC TRBD1 . TRBJ2-7 TRBV11-2
CASSQVGQSTGELFF TGTGCCAGCAGCCAAGTTGGGCAGTCCACCGGGGAGCTGTTTTTT . . TRBJ2-2 TRBV4-2
CAWSAGLAGDETQYF TGTGCCTGGAGTGCCGGACTAGCGGGAGATGAGACCCAGTACTTC TRBD2 . TRBJ2-5 TRBV30
CASSHLTLAGGIYNEQFF TGTGCCAGCAGCCACCTGACACTAGCGGGAGGGATATACAATGAGCAGTTCTTC TRBD2 . TRBJ2-1 TRBV7-2
CASSRKSGSGADTQYF TGTGCCAGCAGTCGCAAAAGCGGGAGCGGAGCAGATACGCAGTATTTT TRBD2 few TRBJ2-3 TRBV7-2
CASSEQRTVGYGYTF TGTGCCAGCAGTGAACAAAGGACAGTAGGCTATGGCTACACCTTC . . TRBJ1-2 TRBV6-1
CASSVSGETQYF TGTGCCAGCAGTGTAAGCGGAGAGACCCAGTACTTC . . TRBJ2-5 TRBV2
CASSLARWGEQFF TGTGCCAGCAGCTTAGCCCGCTGGGGCGAGCAGTTCTTC . . TRBJ2-1 TRBV11-3
CASSPGQGGTQYF TGTGCCAGCAGCCCCGGACAGGGTGGGACCCAGTACTTC TRBD1 . TRBJ2-5 TRBV5-4
CASSLARGDRGDEQFF TGTGCCAGCAGCTTAGCGCGGGGGGACCGGGGCGATGAGCAGTTCTTC TRBD2 . TRBJ2-1 TRBV7-8
CASSPPSRQTSTDTQYF TGTGCCAGCTCACCACCGAGTAGACAAACTAGCACAGATACGCAGTATTTT . . TRBJ2-3 TRBV18
CSVARKDEQFF TGCAGCGTTGCCAGGAAGGATGAGCAGTTCTTC . . TRBJ2-1 TRBV29-1
CASSSGQSVITNEKLFF TGTGCCAGCAGTTCTGGACAGTCGGTTATCACTAATGAAAAACTGTTTTTT . . TRBJ1-4 TRBV28
CASRRGGDYGYTF TGTGCCAGCAGGAGGGGGGGAGACTATGGCTACACCTTC . . TRBJ1-2 TRBV9
CASSLVEQGARQYF TGTGCCAGCAGCTTAGTTGAGCAGGGGGCACGGCAGTACTTC TRBD1 . TRBJ2-7 TRBV7-8
CASSVEGTSGGEQFF TGTGCCAGCAGCGTAGAGGGGACTAGCGGCGGTGAGCAGTTCTTC TRBD2 . TRBJ2-1 TRBV9
CAWRRGGTEAFF TGTGCCTGGAGAAGGGGCGGCACTGAAGCTTTCTTT . . TRBJ1-1 TRBV30
CAIRRNTGDSGNTIYF TGTGCCATCAGACGGAATACGGGAGACTCTGGAAACACCATATATTTT . . TRBJ1-3 TRBV10-3
CASSMEDRGLVDTEAFF TGTGCCAGTAGTATGGAGGACAGGGGGCTTGTTGACACTGAAGCTTTCTTT TRBD1 . TRBJ1-1 TRBV19
CSMSRDTPEAFF TGCAGCATGTCCCGGGACACCCCTGAAGCTTTCTTT . . TRBJ1-1 TRBV29-1
CASSTGLAGVSEQYF TGTGCCAGCAGCACCGGACTAGCGGGAGTAAGCGAGCAGTACTTC TRBD2 . TRBJ2-7 TRBV7-2
CASSVKPLTSGKGSNEQFF TGTGCCAGCAGCGTTAAACCCTTGACTAGCGGGAAGGGGAGCAATGAGCAGTTCTTC TRBD2 once TRBJ2-1 TRBV9
CASSAGTGGYGGQPQHF TGTGCCAGCAGCGCGGGGACAGGGGGATATGGCGGTCAGCCCCAGCATTTT TRBD1 once TRBJ1-5 TRBV7-6
CASSFGVKGEKLFF TGCGCCAGCAGCTTCGGGGTAAAAGGGGAAAAACTGTTTTTT . . TRBJ1-4 TRBV5-1
CATQKGGDRGYTF TGTGCCACTCAGAAAGGGGGGGACCGGGGCTACACCTTC . once TRBJ1-2 TRBV19
CATSRDFQAYEQYF TGTGCCACCAGCAGAGATTTTCAGGCCTACGAGCAGTACTTC . . TRBJ2-7 TRBV15
CASSYRQGVGRGAFF TGTGCCAGCAGTTATCGACAGGGGGTCGGGCGTGGGGCTTTCTTT TRBD1 . TRBJ1-1 TRBV6-5